This T cell receptor beta chain is drawn from a study of blood T cell repertoires in COVID-19. Turning to the study itself: COVID-19 samples collected from the United States, Italy and Spain covered acute and convalescent phases.

V shed 6 bases and J shed 4 bases, with 16 bases lying between them. Per germline, CDR1 MNHEY and CDR2 SVGAGI. This CDR3 region has 14 residues. The authors' processing: Estimated nucleated cell counts came from reference gene primer amplification. Measured with immunoSEQ multiplex PCR; TCRdb has only the in-frame clones, and not every one. Clone size and V and J calls were adopted from that table, with D and trimming inferred from the DNA. Among 350,000 or so clones listed, approximately 87% were seen once. The chain recombines TRBV6-5 with TRBJ2-7; the D gene is possibly TRBD1 (6 bases). Sequencing was performed on peripheral blood. The TCR originated in a woman aged 25 to 39 with COVID-19, enrolled during active disease. The CDR3 region has the DNA TGTGCCAGCAGACCTACAGGGATCGGGTACGAGCAGTACTTC. Residues: CASRPTGIGYEQYF.